This T cell receptor beta chain originates from a study of blood T cell repertoires in COVID-19. On the study more broadly: The origin of the acute and convalescent COVID-19 samples was the United States, Italy and Spain. Nucleic acid was either cDNA or gDNA, and it came from T cells, B-cell-depleted T cells, or PBMCs.

Sequenced by immunoSEQ multiplex PCR; TCRdb stores in-frame clones only, minus some. Altogether around 220,000 clones are present, 85% to 90% being singletons, with the ten largest covering approximately 15%. Germline CDR1 MNHEY, CDR2 SMNVEV (reference sequence). V lost 4 bases to trimming and J lost 8 bases; unmatched junction nucleotides: 20. This CDR3 contains 18 residues. Sequencing was carried out using PBMCs or T cells enriched from blood (not recorded which). The receptor was derived from a woman between 45 and 60 years old with acute COVID-19. This chain links TRBV27 with TRBJ1-2, with 9 positions matching TRBD1. The CDR3 reads CASSSSNVPGTGFSGYTF. In nucleotides, the CDR3 is TGTGCCAGCAGTTCCTCAAACGTCCCGGGGACAGGGTTCTCCGGCTACACCTTC.